Listed here are 25 T cell receptor beta chains from one sample, sequenced in a study of beta chain features in type 1 diabetes. Isolated RNA was reverse transcribed in full, so expressed TCRB transcripts were sequenced. Measured with immunoSEQ multiplex PCR; TCRdb has only the in-frame clones, and not every one. The table shows fewer than 900,000 clones, with roughly 16% occurring only once. The sequencing input was naive CD4+ T cells from blood. The receptor source for this set is a woman younger than 35 in good health.

The gene calls are TRBV28 and TRBJ2-5; 7 bases line up with TRBD2. The CDR3 is made up of 14 amino acids. Germline-derived CDR1 and CDR2 are MDHEN and SYDVKM. After removal of 6 bases from V and 2 bases from J, the junction contained 6 bases not matched to a gene. CDR3 in amino acids: CASRTGGRQETQYF. In DNA form, the CDR3 reads TGTGCCAGCAGAACGGGAGGCCGACAAGAGACCCAGTACTTC.

V and J are TRBV6-1 and TRBJ2-3; 9 nucleotides agree with TRBD2. The germline CDR1 and CDR2 sequences are MNHNS and SASEGT. V dropped 1 base and J dropped 4; count of bases not matched to a gene: 9. This CDR3 has 17 amino acids. CDR3 amino acids: CASSEGGASGTADTQYF. The CDR3 DNA follows: TGTGCCAGCAGTGAAGGAGGGGCTAGCGGGACGGCAGATACGCAGTATTTT.

The chain carries TRBV18 and TRBJ2-3; 13 bases fit TRBD2. Losses at the gene ends were 5 bases for V and 0 bases for J; bases not matched to a gene: 5. The CDR3 contains 17 residues. CDR1 is KGHSH and CDR2 is LQKENI in the germline V gene. The CDR3 protein is CASSWTSGRTSTDTQYF. DNA of the CDR3: TGTGCCAGCTCATGGACTAGCGGGAGAACTAGCACAGATACGCAGTATTTT.

This clone was detected only a few times. The rearrangement uses TRBV11-2 and TRBJ1-1, with 8 bases identical to TRBD1. Germline CDR1 SGHAT, CDR2 FQNNGV. Trimming cost V 4 bases and J 11 bases; bases outside gene matches: 9. The CDR3 has 13 residues. The CDR3 sequence: CASSSRRQGWAFF. The CDR3, as DNA: TGTGCCAGCAGCTCTCGAAGACAGGGGTGGGCTTTCTTT.

V and J are TRBV10-3 and TRBJ1-1; D may be TRBD1 (6 bases). V lost 6 bases, J lost 7 bases, and 9 bases lay in between. The germline V gene has CDR1 ENHRY and CDR2 SYGVKD. The CDR3 has 11 residues. CDR3 region: CAIRGQNEAFF. CDR3 bases: TGTGCCATCAGGGGACAAAATGAAGCTTTCTTT.

The CDR3 nucleotides are TGTGCCAGCACGAGGGGACCCCTCTATGGCTACACCTTC. Residues: CASTRGPLYGYTF. The chain recombines TRBV27 with TRBJ1-2, with D maybe TRBD1 (5 bases). Trimming pared 7 bases from V and 4 bases from J, leaving 13 bases between. The germline V gene has CDR1 MNHEY and CDR2 SMNVEV (reference sequence). The CDR3 sequence is 13 residues long.

In this sample, this clone turned up a few times. The chain recombines TRBV19 with TRBJ2-7; 7 nucleotides line up with TRBD1. The CDR3 runs 13 residues. V was clipped by 10 bases and J by 6 bases; unmatched bases: 12. Per the germline V gene, CDR1 is LNHDA and CDR2 is SQIVND (reference sequence). CDR3 coding DNA: TGTGCCACTACTTCGAGGGGGCTTGGCGAGCAGTACTTC. Its translation is CATTSRGLGEQYF.

Notes on this clone: At the DNA level, this CDR3 is encoded by other sequences in the same sample as well. This chain links TRBV7-3 with TRBJ1-1; weak D call: TRBD1 (5 bases). There are 13 residues in the CDR3. CDR1 and CDR2 (germline): SGHTA, FQGTGA. The V end lost 5 bases, the J end lost 1 base, and 8 bases lay between the germline ends. The CDR3 DNA is TGTGCCAGCAGCCTCGACAGGAACACTGAAGCTTTCTTT. Its protein is CASSLDRNTEAFF.

The rearrangement links TRBV11-3 to TRBJ2-7; D gene unclear. The germline V and J ends were trimmed by 3 bases and 1 base, with 10 bases remaining between them. This CDR3 is 14 amino acids long. The germline V gene has CDR1 SGHNT and CDR2 YENEEA. The CDR3 is CASSLRGASYEQYF. The CDR3 DNA reads as TGTGCCAGCAGCTTGCGAGGTGCGTCCTACGAGCAGTACTTC.

This clone was counted only a few times. The chain uses TRBV28 and TRBJ2-7; D not resolved. The CDR3 runs to 15 residues. The ends were cut back, 5 bases at V and 2 bases at J, with 16 bases in the middle. CDR1 is MDHEN and CDR2 is SYDVKM in the germline V gene. CDR3: CASSPPSSTTYEQYF. Written as DNA, the CDR3 is TGTGCCAGCAGTCCCCCCAGCAGCACCACCTACGAGCAGTACTTC. The full variable domain, with the rest looked up from reference TRBV28 and TRBJ2-7, is DVKVTQSSRYLVKRTGEKVFLECVQDMDHENMFWYRQDPGLGLRLIYFSYDVKMKEKGDIPEGYSVSREKKERFSLILESASTNQTSMYLCASSPPSSTTYEQYFGPGTRLTVT.

Only a few counts were recorded for this clone. The chain carries TRBV2 and TRBJ2-5; 11 nucleotides line up with TRBD1. CDR3 length: 13 residues. The V gene end was trimmed by 6 bases and the J gene end by 6 bases; junction bases not matched to a gene: 3. Germline V gene lookup returns CDR1 SNHLY and CDR2 FYNNEI. The CDR3 protein is CASRGTGGKTQYF. The DNA for the CDR3 is TGTGCCAGCAGGGGGACAGGGGGAAAGACCCAGTACTTC.

The table lists this clone with a few counts. The rearrangement links TRBV6-5 to TRBJ2-7; D unclear. V was clipped by 8 bases and J by 0 bases, with 14 bases between them. The CDR3 is made up of 14 amino acids. The V gene's germline CDR1 is MNHEY and CDR2 SVGAGI. Written as DNA, the CDR3 is TGTGCCAGCTCCCCAAGGGTAAGCTCCTACGAGCAGTACTTC. Protein product: CASSPRVSSYEQYF.

This chain links TRBV9 with TRBJ2-5, with D possibly being TRBD1 (5 bases). The V and J ends lost 4 bases and 3 bases respectively, with 10 bases between them. The CDR3 covers 13 residues. Germline V gene sequence: CDR1 SGDLS, CDR2 YYNGEE. CDR3 amino acids: CASSQGLEETQYF. The CDR3 DNA follows: TGTGCCAGCAGCCAGGGATTAGAAGAGACCCAGTACTTC.

The chain combines TRBV18 with TRBJ2-3; 12 nucleotides align to TRBD2. The junction had 10 bases not matched to a gene; V was cut back by 3 bases and J by 6 bases. Looked up from germline, CDR1 is KGHSH and CDR2 is LQKENI. The CDR3 runs 17 residues. DNA for the CDR3: TGTGCCAGCTCACCTACAAAGACTAGCGGGGGAGCGGATACGCAGTATTTT. Amino acid sequence: CASSPTKTSGGADTQYF.

The chain combines TRBV11-1 with TRBJ1-1; tentative D call: TRBD1 (5 bases). Between the trimmed V and J ends, which lost 5 bases and 0 bases, there was a span of 16 bases. CDR3 length: 16 residues. Looked up from germline, CDR1 is SGHAT and CDR2 is FQDESV (reference sequence). The CDR3 reads CASSRAAGSVNTEAFF. For the CDR3, the DNA is TGTGCCAGCAGCCGAGCGGCAGGGAGCGTGAACACTGAAGCTTTCTTT.

The chain links TRBV7-3 to TRBJ2-5; tentative D call: TRBD1 (8 bases). The V end was cut by 5 bases, the J end by 3 bases, with 16 bases between. Per germline, CDR1 SGHTA and CDR2 FQGTGA. The CDR3 covers 15 residues. The CDR3 sequence is CASSVDRGGKETQYF. CDR3 DNA: TGTGCCAGCAGCGTAGACAGGGGAGGGAAAGAGACCCAGTACTTC.

The rearrangement links TRBV6-1 to TRBJ2-1; 7 positions match TRBD1. The germline gives CDR1 MNHNS, CDR2 SASEGT. V lost 6 bases, J lost 4 bases, and 3 bases stayed unmatched. The CDR3 consists of 13 residues. This CDR3 reads CASSPQGYNEQFF. CDR3 coding DNA: TGTGCCAGCAGCCCACAGGGGTACAATGAGCAGTTCTTC.

On this clone itself: Within the sample, other DNA sequences also encode this same CDR3. V and J are TRBV28 and TRBJ2-7, with 14 bases identical to TRBD2. This CDR3 is 15 amino acids long. The V gene's germline CDR1 is MDHEN and CDR2 SYDVKM. V lost 2 bases, J lost 4 bases, and 1 base stayed unmatched. The CDR3 sequence: CASSLGTSGSYEQYF. The CDR3 DNA is TGTGCCAGCAGTTTAGGGACTAGCGGGAGTTACGAGCAGTACTTC. Together with reference TRBV28 and TRBJ2-7, the CDR3 gives the full variable domain: DVKVTQSSRYLVKRTGEKVFLECVQDMDHENMFWYRQDPGLGLRLIYFSYDVKMKEKGDIPEGYSVSREKKERFSLILESASTNQTSMYLCASSLGTSGSYEQYFGPGTRLTVT.

This clone has just a few counts. This chain links TRBV6-1 with TRBJ1-3; TRBD1 might be the D (6 bases). Germline V CDR1 and CDR2: MNHNS, SASEGT. V was cut by 5 bases and J by 0 bases, with 11 bases left in between. The CDR3 has 15 residues. In DNA form, the CDR3 reads TGTGCCAGCAGTTTCCGACAGGCCTCTGGAAACACCATATATTTT. Residues: CASSFRQASGNTIYF.

A few counts support this clone. The rearrangement joins TRBV4-2 to TRBJ2-7; 12 nucleotides match TRBD1. This CDR3 comprises 17 residues. V was pared by 4 bases and J by 6 bases, with 13 bases of the junction left unmatched. Per germline, CDR1 LGHNA and CDR2 YNFKEQ. The CDR3 loop reads CASSRSGTGGARSEQYF. In DNA form, the CDR3 reads TGTGCCAGCAGCCGCAGTGGGACAGGGGGCGCAAGGTCCGAGCAGTACTTC.

This clone has a single count. The genes are TRBV6-6 and TRBJ2-3; TRBD2 might be the D (6 bases). Trimming took off 7 bases at V and 4 bases at J, with 18 bases between the two ends. This CDR3 spans 15 amino acids. The germline V gene encodes CDR1 MNHNY and CDR2 SVGAGI (reference sequence). CDR3 sequence (DNA): TGTGCCAGCAAAGTCATGGGAGGAGGACCAGATACGCAGTATTTT. Encoded protein: CASKVMGGGPDTQYF.

V gene TRBV28 combines with J gene TRBJ1-5; D is unresolved. Between the trimmed V and J ends, which lost 5 bases and 0 bases, there was a span of 14 bases. Germline values: CDR1 MDHEN, CDR2 SYDVKM. This CDR3 contains 16 residues. The CDR3 loop is CASSATLTDSNQPQHF. CDR3 in DNA: TGTGCCAGCAGTGCAACCCTAACAGATAGCAATCAGCCCCAGCATTTT.

This clone was observed once. Other DNA sequences in the sample encode the same CDR3. The CDR3 protein is CASSITGASTEAFF. The CDR3 bases are TGTGCCAGTAGTATCACGGGGGCTAGCACTGAAGCTTTCTTT. The chain recombines TRBV19 with TRBJ1-1; possibly TRBD1 for D (6 bases). CDR1 LNHDA and CDR2 SQIVND come from the germline V gene (reference sequence). The CDR3 has 14 residues. The germline V and J ends were trimmed by 3 bases and 4 bases, with 12 bases remaining between them.

The chain uses TRBV18 and TRBJ2-3, with 8 bases fitting TRBD1. The V and J ends lost 5 bases and 1 base, in that order; junction bases with no gene match: 8. CDR1 and CDR2 (germline): KGHSH, LQKENI. The CDR3 runs to 16 residues. DNA for the CDR3: TGTGCCAGCTCATCCTCAACAGGGGGAGGCACAGATACGCAGTATTTT. It yields the protein CASSSSTGGGTDTQYF.

This chain joins TRBV7-9 and TRBJ1-1, with a weak D call TRBD1 (6 bases). V lost 6 bases to trimming and J lost 3 bases, with 11 bases between them. Germline CDR1 and CDR2: SEHNR and FQNEAQ (reference sequence). CDR3 length: 13 amino acids. The DNA for the CDR3 is TGTGCCAGCAGTGACAGGAGGGACACTGAAGCTTTCTTT. Amino acid sequence: CASSDRRDTEAFF. Together with reference TRBV7-9 and TRBJ1-1, the CDR3 gives the full variable domain: DTGVSQNPRHKITKRGQNVTFRCDPISEHNRLYWYRQTLGQGPEFLTYFQNEAQLEKSRLLSDRFSAERPKGSFSTLEIQRTEQGDSAMYLCASSDRRDTEAFFGQGTRLTVV.